The 24 T cell receptor beta chains in this list originate from one sample, sequenced in a study of cytomegalovirus exposure and HLA in healthy donors. Researchers ran the PCR with 60 Vbeta and 13 Jbeta primers. The table came from immunoSEQ multiplex PCR; TCRdb's copy has only in-frame clones and leaves some out. The table lists about 120,000 clones, roughly 85% of them singletons. The sequenced sample consisted of PBMCs. The origin of the receptors is a man aged 25 to 45 in good health and CMV-seropositive.

The count of this clone is one. This chain uses TRBV4-1 with TRBJ2-1, with 11 nucleotides matching TRBD1. With V trimmed by 2 bases and J by 4 bases, 4 bases remained unmatched. The CDR3 is 16 residues long. Looked up from germline, CDR1 is MGHRA and CDR2 is YSYEKL. DNA for the CDR3: TGCGCCAGCAGCCAAACCGGGACAGGGGGTTACAATGAGCAGTTCTTC. It is translated as CASSQTGTGGYNEQFF.

The chain is built from TRBV5-1 and TRBJ2-7, with D possibly TRBD1 on 5 matching bases. The ends were cut back, 5 bases at V and 3 bases at J, with 15 bases in the middle. CDR3 size: 14 residues. Per the germline V gene, CDR1 is SGHRS and CDR2 is YFSETQ. CDR3 bases: TGCGCCAGCAGACCGAACCCAACAGGCTACGAGCAGTACGTC. Its protein product is CASRPNPTGYEQYV.

This clone was picked up a small number of times. Other DNA sequences in this sample translate to the same CDR3. The V call is TRBV7-3, the J call TRBJ2-5; 9 bases match TRBD1. The CDR3 has 13 amino acids. V shed 4 bases and J 5 bases; nucleotides not matched to a gene: 2. Germline-derived CDR1 and CDR2 are SGHTA and FQGTGA. The CDR3 DNA reads as TGTGCCAGCAGCTCAGGACAGGGGGAGACCCAGTACTTC. This encodes CASSSGQGETQYF.

The chain couples TRBV7-3 to TRBJ1-1; the D gene is possibly TRBD1 (6 bases). V shed 5 bases and J shed 8 bases, with 15 bases lying between them. Germline values: CDR1 SGHTA, CDR2 FQGTGA. The CDR3 has 13 amino acids. CDR3 residues: CASSPGQKLEAFF. Here the CDR3 DNA reads TGTGCCAGCAGCCCCGGACAGAAACTAGAAGCTTTCTTT.

The J gene is TRBJ1-2, the V gene TRBV10-3; D ambiguous. Deletions cut 6 bases from V and 5 bases from J, with 16 bases between. Germline values: CDR1 ENHRY, CDR2 SYGVKD. CDR3 length: 14 amino acids. The CDR3 nucleotides read TGTGCCATCAGAGAGACTCAAGCACAGTATGGCTACACCTTC. This translates into CAIRETQAQYGYTF.

This clone was detected a few times. V and J are TRBV4-1 and TRBJ2-1, with D unclear. Germline V CDR1 and CDR2: MGHRA, YSYEKL. The CDR3 runs 16 residues. The V gene lost 0 bases and the J gene lost 7 bases, with 16 bases spanning the gap. The CDR3 is CASSQDLGFPLNEQFF. The DNA of the CDR3 is TGCGCCAGCAGCCAAGATTTGGGCTTCCCACTTAATGAGCAGTTCTTC.

A few counts support this clone. The V gene is TRBV14, the J gene TRBJ2-3; TRBD2 agrees at 10 bases. This CDR3 has 15 amino acids. V shed 4 bases and J 4 bases; nucleotides not matched to a gene: 5. The V gene's germline CDR1 is SGHDN and CDR2 FVKESK. CDR3 region: CASSRSSGGADTQYF. CDR3 nucleotide sequence: TGTGCCAGCAGCCGGTCTAGCGGGGGTGCAGATACGCAGTATTTT.

The genes are TRBV6-5 and TRBJ1-5; TRBD1 matches 8 bases. Per the germline V gene, CDR1 is MNHEY and CDR2 is SVGAGI. Trimming removed 6 bases from V and 1 base from J; junction bases left unmatched: 5. The CDR3 extends over 15 amino acids. For the CDR3, the DNA is TGTGCCAGCAGGCGGACAGGGAAAAGCAATCAGCCCCAGCATTTT. Its translation: CASRRTGKSNQPQHF.

The V and J genes are TRBV6-5 and TRBJ2-6; D unclear. The CDR3 extends over 15 amino acids. CDR1 is MNHEY, CDR2 SVGAGI, per germline. Between the trimmed V and J ends, which lost 3 bases and 2 bases, there was a span of 8 bases. CDR3 protein: CASSYNRAGANVLTF. The DNA of the CDR3 is TGTGCCAGCAGTTATAATCGCGCTGGGGCCAACGTCCTGACTTTC.

The gene calls are TRBV5-6 and TRBJ1-2; 8 bases are a match to TRBD1. The CDR3 has 17 residues. Per germline, CDR1 SGHDT and CDR2 YYEEEE. Trimming removed 2 bases from V and 4 bases from J; junction bases left unmatched: 13. Here the CDR3 DNA reads TGTGCCAGCAGCTTACAACAGGGGGATCTTTTAGGCTATGGCTACACCTTC. It is translated as CASSLQQGDLLGYGYTF.

J is TRBJ2-3 and V is TRBV5-1; 8 bases fit TRBD2. The junction had 4 bases not matched to a gene; V was cut back by 0 bases and J by 1 base. The CDR3 runs 16 residues. The germline gives CDR1 SGHRS, CDR2 YFSETQ. As DNA, the CDR3 is TGCGCCAGCAGCTTGGTTGGTAGCGGGGGCACAGATACGCAGTATTTT. This gives the protein CASSLVGSGGTDTQYF.

J is TRBJ1-4 and V is TRBV4-1; D may be TRBD1 (6 bases). The CDR3 sequence is 15 residues long. Deletions cut 1 base from V and 3 bases from J, with 9 bases between. Germline assignment: CDR1 MGHRA and CDR2 YSYEKL. CDR3 DNA: TGCGCCAGCAGCCAAGGGACAGCTTCTAATGAAAAACTGTTTTTT. Translation gives CASSQGTASNEKLFF.

This chain joins TRBV5-8 and TRBJ1-2; 8 bases are shared with TRBD1. V lost 4 bases to trimming and J lost 10 bases; unmatched junction nucleotides: 9. The CDR3 spans 13 residues. Germline V gene lookup returns CDR1 SGHTS and CDR2 YDEGEE. The CDR3 region has the DNA TGTGCCAGCAGCCGTACCGGGACAGGATCCTACACCTTC. Amino acids: CASSRTGTGSYTF.

V usage is TRBV4-1 and J usage is TRBJ2-7, with TRBD1 matching 10 bases. CDR3 length: 16 residues. The V gene end was trimmed by 1 base and the J gene end by 6 bases; junction bases not matched to a gene: 9. Germline assignment: CDR1 MGHRA and CDR2 YSYEKL. The CDR3 coding sequence is TGCGCCAGCAGCCAAGGGGCCGGGACAGGGGTTTTCGAGCAGTACGTC. Encoded protein: CASSQGAGTGVFEQYV.

The V gene is TRBV6-1, the J gene TRBJ1-5; 10 bases line up with TRBD1. Per the germline V gene, CDR1 is MNHNS and CDR2 is SASEGT. V gave up 4 bases and J gave up 6 bases; unmatched junction bases: 6. This CDR3 is 15 amino acids long. CDR3 bases: TGTGCCAGCAGTGGGGACAGGGGATTCGGTCAGCCCCAGCATTTT. Translating gives CASSGDRGFGQPQHF.

This chain connects TRBV29-1 to TRBJ1-4, with D unresolved. Trimming pared 5 bases from V and 8 bases from J, leaving 18 bases between. From germline, CDR1 is SQVTM and CDR2 ANQGSEA. The CDR3 is 14 amino acids. This CDR3 is CSVKVLAKEEKLFF. Written as DNA, the CDR3 is TGCAGCGTTAAGGTGCTCGCAAAGGAGGAAAAACTGTTTTTT.

The chain uses TRBV10-3 and TRBJ2-1; 7 nucleotides match TRBD1. Germline V gene data show CDR1 as ENHRY and CDR2 as SYGVKD. Germline trimming cut 2 bases from V and 8 bases from J; bases unmatched to any gene: 12. This CDR3 has 16 amino acids. CDR3 coding DNA: TGTGCCATCAGTGAGCCTCAGACAGGGTGGACCTATGAGCAGTTCTTC. Protein sequence: CAISEPQTGWTYEQFF.

The rearrangement uses TRBV4-1 and TRBJ2-5; tentative D call: TRBD1 (5 bases). The CDR3 loop spans 15 amino acids. V dropped 2 bases and J dropped 3 bases, with 13 bases sitting between them. Germline V gives CDR1 MGHRA, CDR2 YSYEKL. The CDR3 DNA reads as TGCGCCAGCAGCCAATCATTCAGGGAAGAAGAGACCCAGTACTTC. This gives the protein CASSQSFREEETQYF.

The V call is TRBV7-9, the J call TRBJ2-3; tentative D call: TRBD2 (5 bases). Trimming shortened V by 3 bases and J by 3 bases, and 16 bases separated the two germline ends. The CDR3 sequence is 16 residues long. Germline V CDR1 and CDR2: SEHNR, FQNEAQ (reference sequence). DNA for the CDR3: TGTGCCAGCAGCTTTGGTCCGGGGTTTACGACAGATACGCAGTATTTT. This gives the protein CASSFGPGFTTDTQYF.

A note on this clone: Mismatch with germline at one junction end may stem from a read error. This chain connects TRBV6-1 to TRBJ1-3; 9 bases map to TRBD1. From germline, CDR1 is MNHNS and CDR2 SASEGT. This CDR3 is built from 14 residues. CDR3 DNA sequence: TGTGCCAGCAGTGAAGCGCTAGGGGAATCCGGGACAGGGTTT. As protein: CASSEALGESGTGF.

This chain joins TRBV19 and TRBJ1-1; D may be TRBD1 (6 bases). This CDR3 has 14 residues. Trimming removed 6 bases at V and 1 base at J, with 12 bases between. Germline CDR1 LNHDA, CDR2 SQIVND (reference sequence). CDR3 in DNA: TGTGCCAGTAGACAGGGTATATCGAACACTGAAGCTTTCTTT. It codes for CASRQGISNTEAFF. Together with reference TRBV19 and TRBJ1-1, the CDR3 gives the full variable domain: DGGITQSPKYLFRKEGQNVTLSCEQNLNHDAMYWYRQDPGQGLRLIYYSQIVNDFQKGDIAEGYSVSREKKESFPLTVTSAQKNPTAFYLCASRQGISNTEAFFGQGTRLTVV.

This CDR3 is CASSQLRVTGPHSGNTIYF. The CDR3 DNA is TGTGCCAGCAGCCAACTTCGGGTGACAGGGCCACACTCTGGAAACACCATATATTTT. The rearrangement uses TRBV14 and TRBJ1-3; 7 bases match TRBD1. Trimming cost V 2 bases and J 0 bases; bases outside gene matches: 13. CDR3 length: 19 amino acids. Per germline, CDR1 SGHDN and CDR2 FVKESK.

V gene TRBV7-8 combines with J gene TRBJ1-4, with TRBD1 as a possible D gene (5 bases). V shed 4 bases and J shed 7 bases, with 13 bases lying between them. This CDR3 region has 14 residues. CDR1 is SGHVS, CDR2 FQNEAQ, per germline. CDR3 sequence (DNA): TGTGCCAGCAGCTACGGGCGGGGGGGTGAAAAACTGTTTTTT. Amino acid sequence: CASSYGRGGEKLFF.

The chain joins TRBV27 to TRBJ2-5; no reliable D call. Germline V gives CDR1 MNHEY, CDR2 SMNVEV (reference sequence). CDR3 length: 13 residues. V lost 2 bases and J 5 bases, leaving 9 bases between the germline ends. CDR3 sequence reads: CASSLRTRETQYF. CDR3 coding DNA: TGTGCCAGCAGTTTAAGAACCCGGGAGACCCAGTACTTC.